Below are 15 T cell receptor beta chains sequenced from a single sample in a study of blood T cells in healthy people across ages (dated by TCRdb to the mid-2010s). Libraries were constructed by 5' RACE. Sequencer: Illumina HiSeq 2500. A second PCR of roughly 7 to 12 cycles was run with a J-beta primer mix and a sample-barcoded 5' primer. The public reads were reprocessed in TCRdb via fastp at Q25 and MiXCR, keeping in-frame beta chains. Each CDR3 protein appears once, grouped with its most common genes and DNA. Present in this sample are hundreds of thousands of distinct CDR3 sequences, approximately 53% of which were seen just once. Roughly 24% of the sample belongs to the ten largest clones. Sample: blood. The receptors were gathered from a man aged 40-50 years in good health.

This clonotype was picked up many times. The gene calls are TRBV29-1 and TRBJ2-1; D remains unclear. The CDR3 contains 10 residues. CDR1 and CDR2 from the germline V gene are SQVTM and ANQGSEA. The V gene lost 4 bases and the J gene lost 4 bases, with 2 bases spanning the gap. CDR3 sequence reads: CSVGYNEQFF. In DNA form, the CDR3 reads TGCAGCGTTGGATACAATGAGCAGTTCTTC.

The chain joins TRBV12-5 to TRBJ2-5, with 9 nucleotides matching TRBD1. The germline gives CDR1 LGHNT, CDR2 FRNRAP. The V and J ends lost 4 bases and 13 bases, in that order; junction bases with no gene match: 4. CDR3 length: 11 amino acids. CDR3 region: CASGSGQGRYF. The CDR3 nucleotides read TGTGCTAGTGGTTCGGGACAGGGTAGGTACTTC.

This clonotype showed up just a few times. V is TRBV7-3 and J is TRBJ2-5; tentatively, D is TRBD1 or TRBD2 (6 bases each). This CDR3 comprises 17 residues. Germline V gene sequence: CDR1 SGHTA, CDR2 FQGTGA. V was clipped by 1 base and J by 1 base, with 16 bases between them. The CDR3 region is CASSLRLGGAGQETQYF. The CDR3 DNA is TGTGCCAGCAGCTTAAGATTGGGGGGCGCAGGCCAAGAGACCCAGTACTTC. Based on the CDR3 plus reference TRBV7-3 and TRBJ2-5, the full variable domain is GAGVSQTPSNKVTEKGKYVELRCDPISGHTALYWYRQSLGQGPEFLIYFQGTGAADDSGLPNDRFFAVRPEGSVSTLKIQRTERGDSAVYLCASSLRLGGAGQETQYFGPGTRLLVL.

The V and J genes are TRBV20-1 and TRBJ2-5; TRBD1 matches at 8 bases. With V trimmed by 3 bases and J by 4 bases, 7 bases remained unmatched. The CDR3 loop spans 14 amino acids. The germline gives CDR1 DFQATT, CDR2 SNEGSKA (reference sequence). The DNA of the CDR3 is TGCAGTGCTAGTCCCCCGACAGGGGCAGAGACCCAGTACTTC. As protein: CSASPPTGAETQYF.

The rearrangement uses TRBV5-1 and TRBJ2-1, with D maybe TRBD2 (5 bases). This CDR3 region has 14 residues. CDR1 and CDR2 (germline): SGHRS, YFSETQ. V was clipped by 0 bases and J by 8 bases, with 12 bases between them. Here the CDR3 reads CASSLGVGGYEQFF. The CDR3 bases are TGCGCCAGCAGCTTGGGGGTAGGCGGGTATGAGCAGTTCTTC.

V is TRBV6-6 and J is TRBJ1-1; no definite D call. V was clipped by 2 bases and J by 2 bases, with 9 bases between them. This CDR3 spans 14 amino acids. CDR1 and CDR2 (germline): MNHNY, SVGAGI (reference sequence). CDR3 residues: CASSYEGRNTEAFF. CDR3 DNA: TGTGCCAGCAGTTACGAGGGTCGCAACACTGAAGCTTTCTTT.

This sequence joins TRBV7-9 and TRBJ1-1; D is perhaps TRBD1 (6 bases). CDR1 and CDR2 (germline): SEHNR, FQNEAQ (reference sequence). Trimming cost V 11 bases and J 6 bases, with 13 bases left between them. The length of the CDR3 is 11 residues. The DNA for the CDR3 is TGTGCCGGTGGGGGGCCCTCTGAAGCTTTCTTT. Protein sequence: CAGGGPSEAFF. Drawing the rest from reference TRBV7-9 and TRBJ1-1, the complete variable domain is DTGVSQNPRHKITKRGQNVTFRCDPISEHNRLYWYRQTLGQGPEFLTYFQNEAQLEKSRLLSDRFSAERPKGSFSTLEIQRTEQGDSAMYLCAGGGPSEAFFGQGTRLTVV.

J is TRBJ1-2 and V is TRBV28, with D maybe TRBD1 (6 bases). This CDR3 is 14 amino acids long. Germline V gene lookup returns CDR1 MDHEN and CDR2 SYDVKM. Trimming cost V 4 bases and J 4 bases, with 13 bases left between them. The CDR3 DNA reads TGTGCCAGCAGTTATATCAGGGGAACCTATGGCTACACCTTC. It encodes CASSYIRGTYGYTF.

The chain links TRBV5-1 to TRBJ2-3; possibly TRBD1 or TRBD2 for D (5 bases each). V lost 5 bases, J lost 2 bases, and 12 bases lay in between. The germline V gene encodes CDR1 SGHRS and CDR2 YFSETQ. The CDR3 runs to 14 residues. CDR3 in amino acids: CASRDEGYTDTQYF. In DNA form, the CDR3 reads TGCGCCAGCAGAGATGAGGGGTACACAGATACGCAGTATTTT. Looking up the rest from reference TRBV5-1 and TRBJ2-3 gives the full variable domain: KAGVTQTPRYLIKTRGQQVTLSCSPISGHRSVSWYQQTPGQGLQFLFEYFSETQRNKGNFPGRFSGRQFSNSRSEMNVSTLELGDSALYLCASRDEGYTDTQYFGPGTRLTVL.

As concerns this clonotype: A much bigger clone sits one base away, suggesting this may be a read error. The CDR3 here is CASSSTEYEQYF. Written as DNA, the CDR3 is TGTGCCAGCAGCTCAACAGAGTACGAGCAGTACTTC. This chain connects TRBV12-3 or TRBV12-4 to TRBJ2-7, with no clear D. The CDR3 consists of 12 residues. V was cut by 6 bases and J by 4 bases, with 10 bases left in between.

Written as DNA, the CDR3 is TGTGCCAGCAGCCCCCAGAGGGTGGGCACTGAAGCTTTCTTT. It encodes CASSPQRVGTEAFF. The J gene is TRBJ1-1, the V gene TRBV9; D uncertain. Trimming removed 4 bases at V and 4 bases at J, with 14 bases between. CDR1 and CDR2 from the germline V gene are SGDLS and YYNGEE. This CDR3 spans 14 amino acids.

The chain links TRBV29-1 to TRBJ1-6, with unresolved D. The V and J ends lost 0 bases and 13 bases respectively, with 13 bases between them. Germline assignment: CDR1 SQVTM and CDR2 ANQGSEA. The CDR3 spans 13 residues. The CDR3 protein is CSVEDRGVGPLHF. CDR3 in DNA: TGCAGCGTTGAAGATCGTGGGGTAGGGCCCCTCCACTTT.

The V gene is TRBV27, the J gene TRBJ2-7; 14 bases fit TRBD2. The end of the DNA is better explained by TRBJ2-5, so the J call may be wrong. This CDR3 is built from 16 residues. Germline values: CDR1 MNHEY, CDR2 SMNVEV (reference sequence). CDR3 bases: TGTGCCAGCAGTTTAAAGGGACTAGCGGGAGAGGAGACCCAGTACTTC. As protein: CASSLKGLAGEETQYF.

This clonotype was counted between two and nine times. The rearrangement uses TRBV4-1 and TRBJ1-4; no clear D gene. The germline V gene encodes CDR1 MGHRA and CDR2 YSYEKL. The V end was cut by 4 bases, the J end by 0 bases, with 9 bases between. The CDR3 is made up of 15 amino acids. Here the CDR3 DNA reads TGCGCCAGCAGCCCGATACAGACAACTAATGAAAAACTGTTTTTT. Amino acids: CASSPIQTTNEKLFF.

The chain links TRBV20-1 to TRBJ2-7; a possible D gene is TRBD1 (6 bases). Trimming removed 0 bases from V and 7 bases from J, with 19 bases in between. Looked up from germline, CDR1 is DFQATT and CDR2 is SNEGSKA (reference sequence). The CDR3 has 15 residues. In nucleotides, the CDR3 is TGCAGTGCTAGAGATGGACAGAGTCCTTTTTTAGAGCAGTACTTC. It codes for CSARDGQSPFLEQYF.